This T cell receptor (beta chain) was found in a study of blood T cells in healthy people across ages. Study results and caveats: Age advanced and TCR beta diversity per million T cells fell, roughly linearly.

Each sample yielded at least 5 micrograms of PBMC total RNA. Details on this clonotype: What it binds is not known.

Primed by a sample-barcoded 5' primer and a J-beta primer mix, a second PCR proceeded for roughly 7 to 11 cycles. A template-switch adaptor with 12 random nucleotides tagged each cDNA molecule. TCRdb analysed the 5' RACE reads with MiXCR anew, one entry per CDR3 protein. The sample records approximately 800,000 distinct CDR3 sequences, nearly 60% being singletons. This CDR3 contains 13 residues. Trimming removed 8 bases from V and 6 bases from J, with 14 bases in between. The source of this sequence is a man in his thirties or forties in good health. V gene TRBV12-3 or TRBV12-4 combines with J gene TRBJ2-1; D gene unclear. Sequenced input: blood. Here the CDR3 reads CASPQEWTNEQFF. The CDR3 region has the DNA TGTGCCAGCCCCCAAGAGTGGACCAATGAGCAGTTCTTC.